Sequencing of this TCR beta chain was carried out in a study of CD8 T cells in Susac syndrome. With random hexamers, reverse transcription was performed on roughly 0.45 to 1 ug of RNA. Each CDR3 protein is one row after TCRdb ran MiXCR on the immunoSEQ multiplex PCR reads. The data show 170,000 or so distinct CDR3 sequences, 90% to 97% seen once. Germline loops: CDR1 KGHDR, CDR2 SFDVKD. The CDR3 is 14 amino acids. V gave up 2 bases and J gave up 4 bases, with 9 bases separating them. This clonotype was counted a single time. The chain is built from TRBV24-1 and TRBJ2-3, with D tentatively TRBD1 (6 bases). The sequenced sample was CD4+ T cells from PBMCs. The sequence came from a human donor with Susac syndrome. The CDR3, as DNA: TGTGCCACCAGTGATTGGGCAGGGGCAGATACGCAGTATTTT. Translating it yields CATSDWAGADTQYF.